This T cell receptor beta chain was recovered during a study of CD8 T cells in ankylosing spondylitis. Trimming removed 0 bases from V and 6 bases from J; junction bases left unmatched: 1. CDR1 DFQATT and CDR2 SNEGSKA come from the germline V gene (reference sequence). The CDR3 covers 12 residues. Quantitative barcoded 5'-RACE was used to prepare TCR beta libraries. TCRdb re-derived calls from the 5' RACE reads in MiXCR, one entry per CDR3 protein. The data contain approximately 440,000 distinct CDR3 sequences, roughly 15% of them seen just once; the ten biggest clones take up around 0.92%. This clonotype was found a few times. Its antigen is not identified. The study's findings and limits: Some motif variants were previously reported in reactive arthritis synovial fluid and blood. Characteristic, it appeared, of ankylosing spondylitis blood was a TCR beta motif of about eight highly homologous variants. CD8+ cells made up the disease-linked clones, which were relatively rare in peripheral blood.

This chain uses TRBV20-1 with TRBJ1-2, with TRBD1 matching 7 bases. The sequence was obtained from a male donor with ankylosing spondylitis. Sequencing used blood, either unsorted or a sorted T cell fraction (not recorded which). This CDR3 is CSARDTGDGYTF. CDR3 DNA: TGCAGTGCTAGAGATACAGGGGATGGCTACACCTTC.